The text below deals with one T cell receptor beta chain. Its antigen remains unidentified. Original processing methods: Because ImmunoSEQ provided only junction sequences with no quality scores, the filtering differed. The method was immunoSEQ multiplex PCR; TCRdb's version includes in-frame clones alone and lacks a portion of them. The D gene and trimming were derived from the DNA, and the V and J assignments and clone size from that table. The profile covers hundreds of thousands of clones, with over 65% appearing a single time and 10% taken by the ten largest. These data originate in a study of shared clonotypes between healthy human individuals. All donors qualified as healthy HIV-negative adults and had experienced no recent acute infections or vaccinations. The V gene's germline CDR1 is SGHDN and CDR2 FVKESK. The CDR3 is 13 amino acids. Between the trimmed V and J ends, which lost 4 bases and 7 bases, there was a span of 13 bases.

The study's findings and limits: Generation probabilities were higher for clonotypes shared across all four sorted-subset donors than for unshared ones. A handful of donors showed sharing of around 5% of naive CD4 clonotypes.

The sequence was collected from a man between 25 and 39 years old in good health. The rearrangement links TRBV14 to TRBJ2-5; D is uncertain. The sample taken for sequencing was memory CD4+ T cells sorted from blood. The subset was: CD45RA-negative fraction. In nucleotides, the CDR3 is TGTGCCAGCAGCCTCGGGCCTAGTGGGACCCAGTACTTC. This encodes CASSLGPSGTQYF.